Below are 25 T cell receptor beta chains sequenced from a single sample in a study of blood T cell repertoires in COVID-19. The assay was immunoSEQ multiplex PCR, and TCRdb's table has in-frame clones only and misses some. The sample lists about 39,000 clones, about 75% occurring once. Sequenced: peripheral blood. These receptors were taken from a man in his 70s with active or convalescent COVID-19.

This chain links TRBV14 with TRBJ1-6; 8 bases are shared with TRBD1. This CDR3 has 15 amino acids. Trimming cost V 5 bases and J 7 bases; bases outside gene matches: 7. In germline, CDR1 is SGHDN, CDR2 FVKESK. The CDR3 is CASSRTGTGNSPLHF. As DNA, the CDR3 is TGTGCCAGCAGCAGGACAGGGACGGGGAATTCACCCCTCCACTTT.

The genes are TRBV2 and TRBJ2-7; the D gene is possibly TRBD1 (6 bases). Germline assignment: CDR1 SNHLY and CDR2 FYNNEI. The CDR3 is made up of 15 amino acids. Trimming pared 4 bases from V and 0 bases from J, leaving 13 bases between. CDR3 loop: CASSAGQPDSYEQYF. DNA for the CDR3: TGTGCCAGCAGTGCAGGACAGCCTGACTCCTACGAGCAGTACTTC. The full variable domain, completed using reference TRBV2 and TRBJ2-7, is EPEVTQTPSHQVTQMGQEVILRCVPISNHLYFYWYRQILGQKVEFLVSFYNNEISEKSEIFDDQFSVERPDGSNFTLKIRSTKLEDSAMYFCASSAGQPDSYEQYFGPGTRLTVT.

The rearrangement links TRBV25-1 to TRBJ2-4; TRBD1 might be the D (6 bases). The germline V gene encodes CDR1 MGHDK and CDR2 SYGVNS. The CDR3 has 14 amino acids. Trimming took off 1 base at V and 15 bases at J, with 19 bases between the two ends. CDR3 DNA: TGTGCCAGCAGTGAATCCCTCCCCACAGGGAATTGGTACTTC. Its translation: CASSESLPTGNWYF.

The V and J genes are TRBV4-2 and TRBJ1-6, with D possibly being TRBD1 (6 bases). Germline V lookup: CDR1 LGHNA, CDR2 YNFKEQ. V gave up 1 base and J gave up 6 bases, with 10 bases separating them. The CDR3 is 15 amino acids. The CDR3 DNA is TGTGCCAGCAGCCAAGGTGAACAGGGTAATTCACCCCTCCACTTT. It translates to CASSQGEQGNSPLHF.

On this clone itself: Relative to the germline gene, one junction end is altered; a read error may explain this. The rearrangement uses TRBV7-3 and TRBJ2-1, with D uncertain. This CDR3 has 15 residues. From germline, CDR1 is SGHTA and CDR2 FQGTGA. CDR3: CASSLLPGGSNGQFF. The CDR3, as DNA: TGTGCCAGCAGCTTATTGCCTGGCGGTTCAAATGGGCAGTTCTTC.

V gene TRBV28 combines with J gene TRBJ1-5, with TRBD1 matching over 9 bases. J gave up 0 bases and V 6 bases, and 3 bases lay outside the gene matches. The CDR3 has 15 residues. Germline assignment: CDR1 MDHEN and CDR2 SYDVKM. The DNA for the CDR3 is TGTGCCAGCAGAAACAGGGGGCCTAGCAATCAGCCCCAGCATTTT. This translates into CASRNRGPSNQPQHF.

The chain employs TRBV4-1 and TRBJ1-2, with 8 bases matching TRBD1. The CDR3 runs to 13 residues. CDR1 and CDR2 (germline): MGHRA, YSYEKL. The V and J ends lost 3 bases and 8 bases, in that order; junction bases with no gene match: 5. The CDR3 here is CASSQGQALGYTF. The DNA for the CDR3 is TGCGCCAGCAGCCAGGGACAGGCGTTAGGCTACACCTTC.

The V call is TRBV9, the J call TRBJ2-6, with 11 bases fitting TRBD1. Trimming at V came to 4 bases and at J to 4 bases, leaving 7 bases not matched to a gene. The CDR3 has 17 amino acids. Germline lookup yields CDR1 SGDLS and CDR2 YYNGEE. CDR3 amino acids: CASSTGQGAAGANVLTF. The CDR3 bases are TGTGCCAGCAGCACCGGACAGGGGGCTGCAGGGGCCAACGTCCTGACTTTC.

This chain links TRBV5-1 with TRBJ1-1; D may be TRBD1 (5 bases). The CDR3 sequence is 13 residues long. Trimming removed 4 bases at V and 4 bases at J, with 11 bases between. In germline, CDR1 is SGHRS, CDR2 YFSETQ. CDR3 bases: TGCGCCAGCAGCGCAGGGTTTAGCACTGAAGCTTTCTTT. Translating gives CASSAGFSTEAFF.

This clone was recorded a few times. The genes are TRBV7-9 and TRBJ1-4, with 7 nucleotides matching TRBD1. The length of the CDR3 is 17 residues. Trimming removed 4 bases from V and 0 bases from J; junction bases left unmatched: 8. Germline V gene data show CDR1 as SEHNR and CDR2 as FQNEAQ (reference sequence). CDR3 sequence: CASSYRQGKTTNEKLFF. The CDR3 DNA is TGTGCCAGCAGCTATCGACAGGGCAAGACAACTAATGAAAAACTGTTTTTT.

The rearrangement uses TRBV2 and TRBJ2-1; D is possibly TRBD1 (5 bases). The CDR3 covers 15 residues. Germline V gives CDR1 SNHLY, CDR2 FYNNEI. Trimming removed 3 bases from V and 6 bases from J, with 15 bases in between. For the CDR3, the DNA is TGTGCCAGCAGTGAGGGGCAGACAGTCCTCAATGAGCAGTTCTTC. It is translated as CASSEGQTVLNEQFF.

This chain joins TRBV7-2 and TRBJ1-3; D unclear. The V and J ends lost 3 bases and 0 bases respectively, with 9 bases between them. Germline lookup yields CDR1 SGHTA and CDR2 FQGNSA. The CDR3 extends over 15 amino acids. CDR3 DNA sequence: TGTGCCAGCAGCTTCAGAAGGAGCTCTGGAAACACCATATATTTT. Translated: CASSFRRSSGNTIYF. The complete variable domain, with remaining parts taken from reference TRBV7-2 and TRBJ1-3, reads GAGVSQSPSNKVTEKGKDVELRCDPISGHTALYWYRQSLGQGLEFLIYFQGNSAPDKSGLPSDRFSAERTGGSVSTLTIQRTQQEDSAVYLCASSFRRSSGNTIYFGEGSWLTVV.

This clone occurred a few times. DNA of the CDR3: TGTGCCAGCAGTCCCCTGGGGGGAATGATGACATATGGCTACACCTTC. It translates to CASSPLGGMMTYGYTF. The chain employs TRBV6-6 and TRBJ1-2; perhaps TRBD1 as D (5 bases). V gave up 5 bases and J gave up 5 bases, with 21 bases separating them. The CDR3 has 16 residues. The germline CDR1 and CDR2 sequences are MNHNY and SVGAGI (reference sequence).

The chain combines TRBV9 with TRBJ2-7, with 8 bases identical to TRBD2. This CDR3 is built from 16 residues. Losses at the gene ends were 4 bases for V and 0 bases for J; bases not matched to a gene: 9. The germline gives CDR1 SGDLS, CDR2 YYNGEE. The CDR3: CASSPSGGATSYEQYF. The CDR3 coding sequence is TGTGCCAGCAGCCCATCGGGGGGGGCGACCTCCTACGAGCAGTACTTC.

V gene TRBV10-2 combines with J gene TRBJ1-3, with a weak D call TRBD1 (5 bases). Germline V gene data show CDR1 as WSHSY and CDR2 as SAAADI. V was shortened by 4 bases and J by 6 bases, with 22 bases between the two germline ends. The CDR3 has 17 residues. The DNA for the CDR3 is TGCGCCAGCAGTGGGGTCTTTACGAACCACAGGACAAACACCATATATTTT. Translated, it gives CASSGVFTNHRTNTIYF.

The CDR3 reads CASKGGTNEKLFF. The CDR3 nucleotides read TGTGCCAGCAAAGGGGGAACTAATGAAAAACTGTTTTTT. The chain is built from TRBV21-1 and TRBJ1-4; TRBD1, the table's D call, was not compared with the DNA. TRBV21-1 is a pseudogene segment. The CDR3 totals 13 residues.

The rearrangement joins TRBV5-6 to TRBJ1-6; D not certain. CDR3 size: 12 residues. Trimming cost V 3 bases and J 11 bases, with 9 bases left between them. CDR1 is SGHDT, CDR2 YYEEEE, per germline. CDR3 protein: CASSWGGTPLHF. In DNA, the CDR3 is TGTGCCAGCAGCTGGGGAGGCACACCCCTCCACTTT.

A few counts support this clone. The J gene is TRBJ2-7, the V gene TRBV6-5; no clear D gene. The germline gives CDR1 MNHEY, CDR2 SVGAGI. V was clipped by 7 bases and J by 7 bases, with 14 bases between them. CDR3 length: 12 amino acids. CDR3 sequence: CASKWSTVEQYF. The CDR3 nucleotides read TGTGCCAGCAAGTGGTCCACAGTGGAGCAGTACTTC.

This chain joins TRBV5-6 and TRBJ1-1, with D uncertain. V lost 3 bases, J lost 4 bases, and 10 bases lay in between. The V gene's germline CDR1 is SGHDT and CDR2 YYEEEE. There are 13 residues in the CDR3. As DNA, the CDR3 is TGTGCCAGCAGCTCTATAACGGGCACTGAAGCTTTCTTT. Translation: CASSSITGTEAFF.

This clone is classed as medium-sized (0.01 to 0.1%). The gene calls are TRBV3-1 (or the pseudogene TRBV3-2) and TRBJ1-5; D gene ambiguous. The CDR3 runs 13 residues. Trimming cost V 2 bases and J 4 bases, with 6 bases left between them. Germline V gene sequence: CDR1 LGHDT, CDR2 YNNKEL (reference sequence). DNA for the CDR3: TGTGCCAGCAGCCAAACTGTAAATCAGCCCCAGCATTTT. The encoded protein is CASSQTVNQPQHF.

V gene TRBV7-4 combines with J gene TRBJ1-3, with 7 bases identical to TRBD1. Germline trimming cut 3 bases from V and 5 bases from J; bases unmatched to any gene: 7. This CDR3 spans 15 amino acids. Per germline, CDR1 SGHVT and CDR2 SQSDAQ. CDR3 in DNA: TGTGCCAGCAGCTTCGGCAGGGGGAAAAGAAACACCATATATTTT. Translated: CASSFGRGKRNTIYF.

In its sample, this clone was seen a few times. The rearrangement uses TRBV19 and TRBJ1-2, with D possibly being TRBD1 (5 bases). The germline V gene encodes CDR1 LNHDA and CDR2 SQIVND (reference sequence). The CDR3 is 14 residues long. V shed 5 bases and J shed 6 bases, with 16 bases lying between them. The CDR3 bases are TGTGCCAGTAGTTTTCCCCAGGGTTTGCATGGCTACACCTTC. Protein product: CASSFPQGLHGYTF.

The chain carries TRBV27 and TRBJ2-5; 9 bases line up with TRBD1. CDR1 and CDR2 (germline): MNHEY, SMNVEV (reference sequence). This CDR3 spans 15 amino acids. J gave up 5 bases and V 6 bases, and 10 bases lay outside the gene matches. The CDR3 reads CASSLRDRVWETQYF. The CDR3 coding sequence is TGTGCCAGCAGCCTCCGGGACAGGGTGTGGGAGACCCAGTACTTC.

The chain has TRBV19 and TRBJ1-1, with unresolved D. There are 13 residues in the CDR3. The germline CDR1 and CDR2 sequences are LNHDA and SQIVND (reference sequence). The V end was cut by 5 bases, the J end by 3 bases, with 10 bases between. The CDR3 nucleotides read TGTGCCAGTAGTGCCCAAAGCGACACTGAAGCTTTCTTT. Protein: CASSAQSDTEAFF.

V is TRBV2 and J is TRBJ1-3; TRBD1 aligns across 7 bases. Germline loops: CDR1 SNHLY, CDR2 FYNNEI. J was trimmed by 2 bases and V by 6 bases; bases with no gene match: 4. The CDR3 runs to 14 residues. The CDR3 spells CASRPTGTGNTIYF. The CDR3 DNA sequence: TGTGCCAGCAGACCGACAGGGACTGGAAACACCATATATTTT.